Each of the 5 T cell receptor beta chains below was sequenced from the same sample in a study of human T cells and chemical hapten exposure. The time point is: pre-sensitization, week 0. Treatment here: therapeutic diphenylcyclopropenone sensitization with weekly scalp DPC. MiXCR was run by TCRdb on the RACE reads, yielding one entry per CDR3 protein. The sample holds some 70,000 distinct CDR3 sequences; approximately 11% are singletons and the top ten take 5% to 5.5%. Sequencing was performed on whole blood, taken in connection with sensitization to the hapten diphenylcyclopropenone (DPC). The source is a woman between 50 and 59 years old with alopecia areata. Some clones in this sample may be carry-over from other donors' samples.

This clonotype was observed many times. This chain links TRBV6-1 with TRBJ2-6, with D possibly TRBD1 on 5 matching bases. V was cut by 2 bases and J by 1 base, with 15 bases left in between. The CDR3 is 18 amino acids. Germline CDR1 is MNHNS and CDR2 is SASEGT. This chain's CDR3 is CASSEFPGFQSGANVLTF. The CDR3 nucleotides are TGTGCCAGCAGTGAATTCCCAGGGTTTCAATCTGGGGCCAACGTCCTGACTTTC.

This clonotype turned up a few times. The V call is TRBV19, the J call TRBJ2-3; the D gene could be TRBD1 or TRBD2 (5 bases each). Trimming pared 5 bases from V and 0 bases from J, leaving 15 bases between. The CDR3 length is 16 residues. CDR1 and CDR2 (germline): LNHDA, SQIVND (reference sequence). CDR3 protein: CASSPRGYTSTDTQYF. The CDR3 region has the DNA TGTGCCAGTAGTCCTCGGGGCTATACTAGCACAGATACGCAGTATTTT.

The J gene is TRBJ1-1, the V gene TRBV28; D is perhaps TRBD1 (5 bases). This CDR3 region has 15 residues. Trimming pared 3 bases from V and 3 bases from J, leaving 14 bases between. In germline, CDR1 is MDHEN, CDR2 SYDVKM. CDR3 protein: CASSLRDPVHTEAFF. Here the CDR3 DNA reads TGTGCCAGCAGTTTGAGGGACCCAGTTCACACTGAAGCTTTCTTT.

This clonotype showed up many times. V gene TRBV5-1 combines with J gene TRBJ2-7; 15 positions agree with TRBD2. The germline V gene has CDR1 SGHRS and CDR2 YFSETQ. This CDR3 spans 17 amino acids. The V segment lost 1 base and the J segment 5 bases; nucleotides outside the gene matches: 7. CDR3 sequence: CASSLPGLAGGQDEQYF. The CDR3, as DNA: TGCGCCAGCAGCTTGCCGGGACTAGCGGGAGGCCAGGACGAGCAGTACTTC.

The J gene is TRBJ1-5, the V gene TRBV6-1, with 9 bases aligning to TRBD1. J was trimmed by 2 bases and V by 4 bases; bases with no gene match: 3. CDR3 length: 15 amino acids. Per the germline V gene, CDR1 is MNHNS and CDR2 is SASEGT. In DNA form, the CDR3 reads TGTGCCAGCAGTGCGGGACAGGGTCGCAATCAGCCCCAGCATTTT. Amino acid sequence: CASSAGQGRNQPQHF.